This T cell receptor beta chain came from a study of T cell responses to AZD1222 COVID-19 vaccine. Some clones are missing from TCRdb's copy, which holds only in-frame ones; the method was immunoSEQ multiplex PCR. The table has about 170,000 clones, 90% seen once. V lost 0 bases and J 3 bases, leaving 6 bases between the germline ends. Germline values: CDR1 SGDLS, CDR2 YYNGEE. CDR3 length: 14 amino acids. Sample: peripheral blood, taken on day 0 of AZD1222 vaccination. The TCR was taken from an adult in good health. The rearrangement joins TRBV9 to TRBJ1-4; TRBD1 is a possible D gene (5 bases). CDR3 residues: CASSVGQSNEKLFF. CDR3 coding DNA: TGTGCCAGCAGCGTAGGACAGTCTAATGAAAAACTGTTTTTT. Filled out from reference TRBV9 and TRBJ1-4, the complete variable domain reads DSGVTQTPKHLITATGQRVTLRCSPRSGDLSVYWYQQSLDQGLQFLIQYYNGEERAKGNILERFSAQQFPDLHSELNLSSLELGDSALYFCASSVGQSNEKLFFGSGTQLSVL.